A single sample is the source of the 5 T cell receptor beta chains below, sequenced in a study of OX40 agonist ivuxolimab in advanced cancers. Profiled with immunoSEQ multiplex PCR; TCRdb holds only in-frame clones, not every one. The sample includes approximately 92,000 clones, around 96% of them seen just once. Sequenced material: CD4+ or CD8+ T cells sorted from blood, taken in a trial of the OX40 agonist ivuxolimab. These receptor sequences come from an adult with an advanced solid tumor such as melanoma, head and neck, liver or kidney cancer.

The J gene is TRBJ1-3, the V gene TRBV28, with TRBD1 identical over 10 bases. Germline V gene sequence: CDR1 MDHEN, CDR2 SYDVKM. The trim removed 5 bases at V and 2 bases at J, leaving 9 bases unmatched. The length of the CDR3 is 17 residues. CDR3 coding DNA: TGTGCCAGCAGTGTACCGGGACAGGGGTTCCCTGGAAACACCATATATTTT. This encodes CASSVPGQGFPGNTIYF. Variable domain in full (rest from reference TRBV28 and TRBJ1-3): DVKVTQSSRYLVKRTGEKVFLECVQDMDHENMFWYRQDPGLGLRLIYFSYDVKMKEKGDIPEGYSVSREKKERFSLILESASTNQTSMYLCASSVPGQGFPGNTIYFGEGSWLTVV.

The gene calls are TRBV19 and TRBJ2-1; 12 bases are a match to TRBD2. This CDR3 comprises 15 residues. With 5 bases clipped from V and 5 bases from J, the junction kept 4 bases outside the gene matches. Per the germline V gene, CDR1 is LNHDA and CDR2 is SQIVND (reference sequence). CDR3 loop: CASSQLAGGHNEQFF. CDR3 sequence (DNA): TGTGCCAGTAGTCAACTAGCGGGGGGCCACAATGAGCAGTTCTTC.

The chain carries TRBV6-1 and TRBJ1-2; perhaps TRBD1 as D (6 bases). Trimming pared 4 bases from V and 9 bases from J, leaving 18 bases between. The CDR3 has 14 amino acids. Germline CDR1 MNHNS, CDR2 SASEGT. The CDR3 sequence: CASSAQSIDRRYTF. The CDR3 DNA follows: TGTGCCAGCAGTGCCCAGAGCATCGACAGGCGCTACACCTTC.

CDR3 nucleotide sequence: TGTGCCAGCAGCGTAGACCATGGGACTAGCGGGATTTACGAGCAGTACTTC. This encodes CASSVDHGTSGIYEQYF. V gene TRBV9 combines with J gene TRBJ2-7; 13 bases map to TRBD2. V lost 0 bases, J lost 4 bases, and 7 bases stayed unmatched. Germline V gene data show CDR1 as SGDLS and CDR2 as YYNGEE. The CDR3 extends over 17 amino acids.

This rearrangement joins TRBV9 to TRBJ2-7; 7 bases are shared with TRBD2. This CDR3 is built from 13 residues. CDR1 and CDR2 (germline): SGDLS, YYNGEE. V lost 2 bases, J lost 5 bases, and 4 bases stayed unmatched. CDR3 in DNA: TGTGCCAGCAGCGTCGGACTAGGAAACGAGCAGTACTTC. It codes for CASSVGLGNEQYF.